The present TCR beta chain was sequenced within a study of blood T cell repertoires in COVID-19. The overall study: Specimens from acute and convalescent COVID-19 originated in the United States, Italy and Spain.

V lost 3 bases, J lost 2 bases, and 12 bases lay in between. Germline CDR1 and CDR2: DFQATT and SNEGSKA (reference sequence). This CDR3 region has 14 residues. TCRdb's table, derived via immunoSEQ multiplex PCR, lists solely in-frame clones and lacks some. The data hold fewer than 350,000 clones, with roughly 91% observed a single time. The sequenced material came from peripheral blood. The chain is built from TRBV20-1 and TRBJ2-3; D is uncertain. The TCR originated in a man in his forties with acute or convalescent COVID-19. The CDR3 nucleotides read TGCAGTGCTAGTTTACCCCCGGTCACAGATACGCAGTATTTT. As protein: CSASLPPVTDTQYF.